Each of the 3 T cell receptor beta chains below was sequenced from the same sample in a study of T cells in Graves' hyperthyroidism and ophthalmopathy. RNA transcripts served as the template for amplifying TCR beta CDR3 regions. Initially, a first-round RT-PCR of the TCR CDR3 employed the HTBI primer set. TCRdb ran MiXCR on the multiplex PCR reads and lists one entry per CDR3 protein. The sample consists of 500,000 to 650,000 distinct CDR3 sequences, 46% of them appearing once. The sample was peripheral blood or thyroid tissue (not recorded which). The source of these receptors is an adult woman with Graves' disease, either hyperthyroidism or ophthalmopathy (not recorded which).

This clonotype was detected ten times or more. V gene TRBV20-1 combines with J gene TRBJ2-5, with 9 bases that match TRBD1. The CDR3 extends over 13 amino acids. V lost 6 bases, J lost 4 bases, and 6 bases stayed unmatched. Germline loops: CDR1 DFQATT, CDR2 SNEGSKA (reference sequence). DNA of the CDR3: TGCAGTGCCGGGGGACAGGGAGGAGAGACCCAGTACTTC. This codes for CSAGGQGGETQYF.

This clonotype showed up many times. The V and J genes are TRBV2 and TRBJ1-5; D not certain. V lost 3 bases to trimming and J lost 0 bases, with 9 bases between them. Germline V gene sequence: CDR1 SNHLY, CDR2 FYNNEI. The CDR3 has 15 residues. CDR3 DNA sequence: TGTGCCAGCAGTGATAGGCAGCTTAGCAATCAGCCCCAGCATTTT. Encoded protein: CASSDRQLSNQPQHF.

This clonotype was found many times. The chain carries TRBV5-8 and TRBJ1-4; tentative D call: TRBD1 (5 bases). V lost 5 bases and J lost 6, with 14 bases in between. The CDR3 loop spans 14 amino acids. Per germline, CDR1 SGHTS and CDR2 YDEGEE. Here the CDR3 reads CASRRGMGDEKLFF. CDR3 bases: TGTGCCAGCAGACGAGGGATGGGGGATGAAAAACTGTTTTTT.